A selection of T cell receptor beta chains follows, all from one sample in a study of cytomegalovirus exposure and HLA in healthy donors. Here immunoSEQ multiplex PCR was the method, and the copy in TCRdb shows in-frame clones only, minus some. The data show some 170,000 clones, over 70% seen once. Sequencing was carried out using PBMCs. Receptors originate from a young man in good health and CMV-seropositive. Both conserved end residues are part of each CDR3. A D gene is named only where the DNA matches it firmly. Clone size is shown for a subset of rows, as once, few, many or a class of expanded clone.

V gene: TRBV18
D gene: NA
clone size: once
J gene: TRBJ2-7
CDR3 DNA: TGTGCCAGCTCACCACCGCTAGGAGGCAGCCACGAGCAGTACTTC
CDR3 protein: CASSPPLGGSHEQYF

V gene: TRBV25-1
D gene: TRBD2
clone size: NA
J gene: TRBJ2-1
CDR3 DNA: TGTGCCAGCAGTGAATTCGGCGGGGGGGCCTACAATGAGCAGTTCTTC
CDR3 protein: CASSEFGGGAYNEQFF

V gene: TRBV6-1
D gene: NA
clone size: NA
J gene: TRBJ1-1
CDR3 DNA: TGTGCCAGCAGTGATACCCTGGACTGGAACACTGAAGCTTTCTTT
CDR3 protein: CASSDTLDWNTEAFF

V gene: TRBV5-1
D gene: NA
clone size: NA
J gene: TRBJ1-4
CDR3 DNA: TGCGCCAGCTCTGCGGGGGAAAAACTGTTTTTT
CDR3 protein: CASSAGEKLFF

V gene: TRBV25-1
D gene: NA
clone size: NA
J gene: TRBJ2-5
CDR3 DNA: TGTGCCAGCAGTGAATTTGGCAGGGAAGAGACCCAGTACTTC
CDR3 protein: CASSEFGREETQYF

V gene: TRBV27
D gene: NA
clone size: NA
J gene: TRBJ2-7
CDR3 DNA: TGTGCCAGCCGAATACAGGGAGCCTACGAGCAGTACTTC
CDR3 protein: CASRIQGAYEQYF

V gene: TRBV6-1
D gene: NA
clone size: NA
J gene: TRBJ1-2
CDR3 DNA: TGTGCCAGCAGTGATCGTGGCCGAACTAACTATGGCTACACCTTC
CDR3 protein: CASSDRGRTNYGYTF

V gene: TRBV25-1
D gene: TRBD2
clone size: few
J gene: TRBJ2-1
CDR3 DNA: TGTGCCAGCAGTACTAGCGGAGGCTCCTACAATGAGCAGTTCTTC
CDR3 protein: CASSTSGGSYNEQFF

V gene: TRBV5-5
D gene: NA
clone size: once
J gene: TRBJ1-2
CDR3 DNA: TGTGCCAGCAGCTTTGTTAGCGCGGACAGCTATGGCTACACCTTC
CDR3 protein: CASSFVSADSYGYTF

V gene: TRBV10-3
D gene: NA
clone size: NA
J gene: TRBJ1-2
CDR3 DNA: TGTGCCATCAGTTCGGGGGACGGCGGCTACACCTTC
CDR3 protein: CAISSGDGGYTF

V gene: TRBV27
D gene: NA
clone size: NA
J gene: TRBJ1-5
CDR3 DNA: TGTGCCAGCAGTTTATCGGGAGGGGCTCAGCCCCAGCATTTT
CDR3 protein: CASSLSGGAQPQHF

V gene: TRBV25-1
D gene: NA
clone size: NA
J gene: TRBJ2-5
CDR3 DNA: TGTGCCAGCAGTGAATCTTTGCTACAAGAGACCCAGTACTTC
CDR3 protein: CASSESLLQETQYF

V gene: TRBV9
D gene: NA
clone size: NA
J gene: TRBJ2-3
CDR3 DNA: TGTGCCAGCAGCGAAGGGGGTACAGATACGCAGTATTTT
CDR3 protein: CASSEGGTDTQYF

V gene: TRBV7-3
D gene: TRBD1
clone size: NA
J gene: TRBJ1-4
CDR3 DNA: TGTGCCAGCAGCCCGGAAGGACAGGGAGGGTCTGAAAAACTGTTTTTT
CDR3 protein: CASSPEGQGGSEKLFF

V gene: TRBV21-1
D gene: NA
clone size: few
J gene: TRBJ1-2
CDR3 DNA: TGTGCCAGCAGCAAAGGAAGTTACTTCTATGGCTACACCTTC
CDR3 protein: CASSKGSYFYGYTF

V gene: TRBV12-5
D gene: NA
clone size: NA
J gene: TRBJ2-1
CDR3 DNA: TGTGCTAGTGGTTTGAACGGGTACAATGAGCAGTTCTTC
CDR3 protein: CASGLNGYNEQFF

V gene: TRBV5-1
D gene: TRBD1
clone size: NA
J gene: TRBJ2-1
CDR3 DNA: TGCGCCAGCAGCTTGGAGGGACAGATAATCAATGAGCAGTTCTTC
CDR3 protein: CASSLEGQIINEQFF

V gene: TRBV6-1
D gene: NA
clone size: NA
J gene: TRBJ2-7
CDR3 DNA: TGTGCCAGCAGTGAAGCGAGGACTTCCTACGAGCAGTACTTC
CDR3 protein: CASSEARTSYEQYF

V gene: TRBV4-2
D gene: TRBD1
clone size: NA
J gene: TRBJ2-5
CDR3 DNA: TGTGCCAGCAGCCAACTGGGACAGCATACGGAGACCCAGTACTTC
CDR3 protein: CASSQLGQHTETQYF

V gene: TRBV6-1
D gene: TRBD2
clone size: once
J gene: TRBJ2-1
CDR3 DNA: TGTGCCAGCAGTGGATTAGCGGGAGCTGAGCAGTTCTTC
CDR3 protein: CASSGLAGAEQFF

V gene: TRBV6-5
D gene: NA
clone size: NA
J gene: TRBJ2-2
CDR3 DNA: TGTGCCAGCAGTTATCACAGGGCCGGGGAGCTGTTTTTT
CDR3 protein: CASSYHRAGELFF

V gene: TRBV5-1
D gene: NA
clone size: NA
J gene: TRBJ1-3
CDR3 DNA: TGCGCCAGCAGCTTGGATCCGGGCTCTGGAAACACCATATATTTT
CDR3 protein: CASSLDPGSGNTIYF

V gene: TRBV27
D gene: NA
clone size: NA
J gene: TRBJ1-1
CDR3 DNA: TGTGCCAGCAGTTTATCGAGGAACGCTGAAGCTTTCTTT
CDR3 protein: CASSLSRNAEAFF